The 18 T cell receptor beta chains given below trace back to one sample, sequenced in a study of blood T cell repertoires in COVID-19. Data came from immunoSEQ multiplex PCR; TCRdb stores just in-frame clones and leaves some out. The table records over 150,000 clones, over 70% of them present only once. Sequences were obtained from peripheral blood. Receptors were obtained from a woman aged 40 to 49 with COVID-19, enrolled during active disease.

This clone was found once. The chain is built from TRBV7-8 and TRBJ1-1; possible D gene TRBD1, 5 bases. Between the trimmed V and J ends, which lost 3 bases and 0 bases, there was a span of 11 bases. The CDR3 has 15 residues. Germline values: CDR1 SGHVS, CDR2 FQNEAQ. CDR3 nucleotide sequence: TGTGCCAGCAGCTTGACAGAGACCATGAACACTGAAGCTTTCTTT. Residues: CASSLTETMNTEAFF.

The genes are TRBV19 and TRBJ1-6; tentatively, D is TRBD1 (5 bases). V was trimmed by 9 bases and J by 4 bases, leaving 10 bases between them. Germline loops: CDR1 LNHDA, CDR2 SQIVND (reference sequence). The CDR3 runs to 13 residues. The CDR3 loop is CASSDMYNSPLHF. CDR3 DNA sequence: TGTGCCAGCTCGGACATGTATAATTCACCCCTCCACTTT.

The J gene is TRBJ1-4, the V gene TRBV9; D is perhaps TRBD1 (5 bases). The CDR3 runs to 14 residues. The V and J ends lost 2 bases and 3 bases respectively, with 8 bases between them. Looked up from germline, CDR1 is SGDLS and CDR2 is YYNGEE. The CDR3 sequence is CASSVQGSNEKLFF. The CDR3 DNA reads as TGTGCCAGCAGCGTTCAGGGATCTAATGAAAAACTGTTTTTT.

The chain couples TRBV2 to TRBJ1-6; 7 nucleotides align to TRBD1. This CDR3 has 16 amino acids. The germline V gene has CDR1 SNHLY and CDR2 FYNNEI. V lost 5 bases and J lost 7; bases outside the gene matches: 11. CDR3 DNA: TGTGCCAGCAGTTGGGGGAGTGGGACAGTCAATTCACCCCTCCACTTT. This gives the protein CASSWGSGTVNSPLHF.

CDR3 DNA sequence: TGTGCCAGCAGTTATTTGGGACAGGGCTATGGCTACACCTTC. Amino acids: CASSYLGQGYGYTF. V and J are TRBV6-6 and TRBJ1-2, with TRBD1 identical over 9 bases. CDR1 and CDR2 (germline): MNHNY, SVGAGI (reference sequence). J lost 4 bases, V lost 3 bases, and 3 bases had no gene match. This CDR3 is built from 14 residues.

The V call is TRBV5-1, the J call TRBJ2-7, with D possibly matching TRBD1 (6 bases). The CDR3 extends over 14 amino acids. Per germline, CDR1 SGHRS and CDR2 YFSETQ. V was clipped by 5 bases and J by 2 bases, with 14 bases between them. In DNA, the CDR3 is TGCGCCAGCAGTCCCGGGACAACTCCCTACGAGCAGTACTTC. Its protein is CASSPGTTPYEQYF.

This sequence joins TRBV6-5 and TRBJ1-2; the match to TRBD1 covers 8 bases. Per germline, CDR1 MNHEY and CDR2 SVGAGI. The CDR3 spans 14 residues. V shed 4 bases, J shed 1 base, and the junction held 2 bases outside the gene matches. CDR3 in DNA: TGTGCCAGCAGTTGGGACAGGCTTAACTATGGCTACACCTTC. Amino acid sequence: CASSWDRLNYGYTF.

This chain joins TRBV28 and TRBJ1-1; D unresolved. The V and J ends lost 3 bases and 3 bases respectively, with 11 bases between them. Germline V gene data show CDR1 as MDHEN and CDR2 as SYDVKM. The CDR3 has 14 amino acids. CDR3 region: CASSFFGGYTEAFF. CDR3 DNA sequence: TGTGCCAGCAGTTTCTTTGGCGGGTACACTGAAGCTTTCTTT. The entire variable domain, with the rest obtained from reference TRBV28 and TRBJ1-1, is as follows: DVKVTQSSRYLVKRTGEKVFLECVQDMDHENMFWYRQDPGLGLRLIYFSYDVKMKEKGDIPEGYSVSREKKERFSLILESASTNQTSMYLCASSFFGGYTEAFFGQGTRLTVV.

The rearrangement uses TRBV5-1 and TRBJ2-7; 9 bases agree with TRBD1. V shed 0 bases, J shed 5 bases, and the junction held 6 bases outside the gene matches. Per germline, CDR1 SGHRS and CDR2 YFSETQ. The CDR3 extends over 15 amino acids. The CDR3 protein is CASSLARGQGNEQYF. CDR3 nucleotides: TGCGCCAGCAGCTTGGCCAGGGGACAGGGAAACGAGCAGTACTTC.

This chain connects TRBV5-1 to TRBJ2-3; 10 nucleotides line up with TRBD1. From germline, CDR1 is SGHRS and CDR2 YFSETQ. The CDR3 has 14 amino acids. V lost 8 bases, J lost 4 bases, and 7 bases stayed unmatched. CDR3 coding DNA: TGCGCCAGTTTGACAGGGGGCGCCCCAGATACGCAGTATTTT. This codes for CASLTGGAPDTQYF.

The CDR3 DNA reads as TGTGCCAGCTCCCGAATCGGGGGAGCCCCATACACCATATATTTT. This translates into CASSRIGGAPYTIYF. The J gene is TRBJ1-3, the V gene TRBV18, with D perhaps TRBD1 (5 bases). Germline loops: CDR1 KGHSH, CDR2 LQKENI. CDR3 length equals 15 residues. V was clipped by 6 bases and J by 8 bases, with 20 bases between them.

The chain joins TRBV5-1 to TRBJ1-1; D uncertain. The CDR3 extends over 15 amino acids. The V end lost 2 bases, the J end lost 4 bases, and 15 bases lay between the germline ends. Germline CDR1 reads SGHRS; CDR2 reads YFSETQ. This chain's CDR3 is CASSFSQTWSTEAFF. The CDR3 DNA is TGCGCCAGCAGCTTCTCCCAGACTTGGAGCACTGAAGCTTTCTTT.

The chain uses TRBV11-2 and TRBJ2-7; 9 nucleotides align to TRBD2. The junction had 2 bases not matched to a gene; V was cut back by 0 bases and J by 2 bases. The CDR3 extends over 15 amino acids. The germline CDR1 and CDR2 sequences are SGHAT and FQNNGV. This CDR3 is CASSLDQREAYEQYF. Here the CDR3 DNA reads TGTGCCAGCAGCTTAGACCAGCGGGAGGCCTACGAGCAGTACTTC.

This chain uses TRBV5-1 with TRBJ2-2; maybe TRBD2 (5 bases). Germline CDR1 and CDR2: SGHRS and YFSETQ. This CDR3 is built from 15 residues. Trimming removed 4 bases at V and 1 base at J, with 11 bases between. The CDR3 DNA is TGCGCCAGCAGCCTAAGCGGCCGGAACACCGGGGAGCTGTTTTTT. It translates to CASSLSGRNTGELFF.

This clone has a single count. The V gene is TRBV7-6, the J gene TRBJ1-1; tentative D call: TRBD1 (5 bases). The V end was cut by 7 bases, the J end by 5 bases, with 11 bases between. The CDR3 runs 12 residues. CDR1 is SGHVS and CDR2 is FNYEAQ in the germline V gene. For the CDR3, the DNA is TGTGCCAGCAACTCAGGGCGGACTGAAGCTTTCTTT. It is translated as CASNSGRTEAFF.

The rearrangement uses TRBV7-9 and TRBJ2-1, with a possible D match to TRBD1 (5 bases). CDR1 and CDR2 (germline): SEHNR, FQNEAQ (reference sequence). The V gene lost 5 bases and the J gene lost 6 bases, with 14 bases spanning the gap. The CDR3 sequence is 14 residues long. DNA for the CDR3: TGTGCCAGCAGCCCTAGGGGAAACGCCAATGAGCAGTTCTTC. Its protein is CASSPRGNANEQFF.

The CDR3 loop reads CASSSSTASYGYTF. The CDR3 DNA sequence: TGTGCCAGCAGTTCCTCCACGGCTAGCTATGGCTACACCTTC. The chain carries TRBV28 and TRBJ1-2, with D unresolved. The CDR3 is made up of 14 amino acids. Germline-derived CDR1 and CDR2 are MDHEN and SYDVKM. Trimming pared 4 bases from V and 4 bases from J, leaving 13 bases between.

This chain uses TRBV18 with TRBJ1-5; possible D gene TRBD1, 5 bases. The germline gives CDR1 KGHSH, CDR2 LQKENI. The V and J ends lost 3 bases and 1 base respectively, with 10 bases between them. The CDR3 is 15 amino acids. This CDR3 is CASSPGRDSNQPQHF. The CDR3 DNA follows: TGTGCCAGCTCACCGGGGAGGGACAGCAATCAGCCCCAGCATTTT.